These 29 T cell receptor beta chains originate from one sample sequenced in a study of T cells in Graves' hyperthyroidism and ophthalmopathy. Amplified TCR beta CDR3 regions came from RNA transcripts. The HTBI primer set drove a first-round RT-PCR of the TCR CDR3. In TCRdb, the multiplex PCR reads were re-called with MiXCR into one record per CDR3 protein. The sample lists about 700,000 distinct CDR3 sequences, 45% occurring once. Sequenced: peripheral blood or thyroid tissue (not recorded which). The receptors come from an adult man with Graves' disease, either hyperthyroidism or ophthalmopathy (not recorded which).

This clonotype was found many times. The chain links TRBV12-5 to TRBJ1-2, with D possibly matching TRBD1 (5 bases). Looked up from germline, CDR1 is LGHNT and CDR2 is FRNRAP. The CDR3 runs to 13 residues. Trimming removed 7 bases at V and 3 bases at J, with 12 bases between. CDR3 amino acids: CASALGTDYGYTF. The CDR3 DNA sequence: TGTGCTAGTGCCCTCGGGACGGACTATGGCTACACCTTC. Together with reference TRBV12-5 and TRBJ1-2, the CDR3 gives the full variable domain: DARVTQTPRHKVTEMGQEVTMRCQPILGHNTVFWYRQTMMQGLELLAYFRNRAPLDDSGMPKDRFSAEMPDATLATLKIQPSEPRDSAVYFCASALGTDYGYTFGSGTRLTVV.

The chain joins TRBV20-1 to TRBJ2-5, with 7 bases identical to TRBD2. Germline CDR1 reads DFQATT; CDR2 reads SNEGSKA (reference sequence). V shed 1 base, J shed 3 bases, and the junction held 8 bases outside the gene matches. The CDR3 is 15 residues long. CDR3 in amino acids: CSARVVGGTKETQYF. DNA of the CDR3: TGCAGTGCTAGAGTGGTCGGGGGGACCAAAGAGACCCAGTACTTC.

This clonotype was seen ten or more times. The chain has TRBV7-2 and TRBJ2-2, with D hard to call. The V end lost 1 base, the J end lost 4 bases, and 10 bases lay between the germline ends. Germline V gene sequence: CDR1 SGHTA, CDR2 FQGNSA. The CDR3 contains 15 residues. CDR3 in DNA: TGTGCCAGCAGCTTAGTTAGGCAGAGCACCGGGGAGCTGTTTTTT. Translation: CASSLVRQSTGELFF.

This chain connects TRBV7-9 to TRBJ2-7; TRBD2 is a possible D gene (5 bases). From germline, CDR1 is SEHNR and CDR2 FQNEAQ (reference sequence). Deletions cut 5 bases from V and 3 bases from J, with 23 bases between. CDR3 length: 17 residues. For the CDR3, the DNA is TGTGCCAGCAGCGCCCCCGGGATACCCCGAAATGTCTACGAGCAGTACTTC. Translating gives CASSAPGIPRNVYEQYF.

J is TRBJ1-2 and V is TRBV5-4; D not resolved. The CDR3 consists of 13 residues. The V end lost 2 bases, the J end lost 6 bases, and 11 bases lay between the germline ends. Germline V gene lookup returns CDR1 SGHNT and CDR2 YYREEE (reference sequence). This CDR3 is CASSFTGSDGYTF. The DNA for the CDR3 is TGTGCCAGCAGCTTTACCGGGTCTGATGGCTACACCTTC.

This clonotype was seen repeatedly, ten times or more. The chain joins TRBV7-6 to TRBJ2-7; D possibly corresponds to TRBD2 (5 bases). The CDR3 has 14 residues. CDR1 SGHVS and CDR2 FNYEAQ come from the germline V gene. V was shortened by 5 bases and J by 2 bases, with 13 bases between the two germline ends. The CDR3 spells CASSPNLAPYEQYF. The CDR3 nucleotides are TGTGCCAGCAGCCCAAACCTAGCCCCCTACGAGCAGTACTTC.

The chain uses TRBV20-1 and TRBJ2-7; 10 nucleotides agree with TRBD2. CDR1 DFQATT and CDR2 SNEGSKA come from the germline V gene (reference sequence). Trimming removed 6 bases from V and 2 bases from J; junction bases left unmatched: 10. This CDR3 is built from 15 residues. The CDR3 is CSATSSGGVTYEQYF. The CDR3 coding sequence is TGCAGTGCAACCTCTAGCGGGGGAGTGACCTACGAGCAGTACTTC.

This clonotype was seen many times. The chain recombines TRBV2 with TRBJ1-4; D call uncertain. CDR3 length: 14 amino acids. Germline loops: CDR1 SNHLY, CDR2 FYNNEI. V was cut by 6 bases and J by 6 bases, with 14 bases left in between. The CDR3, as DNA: TGTGCCAGCAGAGAGACCCGGTTGGATGAAAAACTGTTTTTT. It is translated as CASRETRLDEKLFF. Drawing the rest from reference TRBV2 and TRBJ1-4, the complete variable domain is EPEVTQTPSHQVTQMGQEVILRCVPISNHLYFYWYRQILGQKVEFLVSFYNNEISEKSEIFDDQFSVERPDGSNFTLKIRSTKLEDSAMYFCASRETRLDEKLFFGSGTQLSVL.

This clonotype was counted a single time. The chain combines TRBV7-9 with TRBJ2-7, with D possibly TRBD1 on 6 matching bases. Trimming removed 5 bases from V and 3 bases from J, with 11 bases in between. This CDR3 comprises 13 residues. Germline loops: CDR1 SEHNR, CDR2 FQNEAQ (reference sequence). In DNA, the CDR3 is TGTGCCAGCAGCACGGGACAATACTACGAGCAGTACTTC. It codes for CASSTGQYYEQYF.

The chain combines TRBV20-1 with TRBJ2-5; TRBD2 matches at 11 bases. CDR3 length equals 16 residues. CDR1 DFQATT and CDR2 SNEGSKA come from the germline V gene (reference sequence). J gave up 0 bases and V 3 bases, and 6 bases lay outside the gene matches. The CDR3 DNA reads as TGCAGTGCTAGTAGCGGGGGGGCCAACAACCAAGAGACCCAGTACTTC. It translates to CSASSGGANNQETQYF.

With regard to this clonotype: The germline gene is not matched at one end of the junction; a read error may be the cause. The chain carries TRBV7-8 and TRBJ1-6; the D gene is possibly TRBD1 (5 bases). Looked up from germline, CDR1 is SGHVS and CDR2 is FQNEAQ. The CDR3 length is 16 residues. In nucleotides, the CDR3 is TGTGCCAGCAGTTTAGATCCAGCGGGTAGGGGTTCACCCCTCCACTTT. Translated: CASSLDPAGRGSPLHF.

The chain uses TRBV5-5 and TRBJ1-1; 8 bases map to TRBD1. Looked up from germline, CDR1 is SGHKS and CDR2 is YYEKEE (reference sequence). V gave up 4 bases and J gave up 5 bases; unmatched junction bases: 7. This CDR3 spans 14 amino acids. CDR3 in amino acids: CASSQNTGGTEAFF. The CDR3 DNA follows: TGTGCCAGCAGCCAGAATACAGGGGGAACTGAAGCTTTCTTT.

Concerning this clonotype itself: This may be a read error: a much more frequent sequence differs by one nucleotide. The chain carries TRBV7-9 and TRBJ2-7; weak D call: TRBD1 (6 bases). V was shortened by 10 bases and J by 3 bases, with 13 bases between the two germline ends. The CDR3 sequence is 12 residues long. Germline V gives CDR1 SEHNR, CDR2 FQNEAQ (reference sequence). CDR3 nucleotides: TGTGCCAACAAGGCAGGGGACTACGAGCAGTACTTC. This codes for CANKAGDYEQYF. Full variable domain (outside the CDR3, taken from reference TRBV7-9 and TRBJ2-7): DTGVSQNPRHKITKRGQNVTFRCDPISEHNRLYWYRQTLGQGPEFLTYFQNEAQLEKSRLLSDRFSAERPKGSFSTLEIQRTEQGDSAMYLCANKAGDYEQYFGPGTRLTVT.

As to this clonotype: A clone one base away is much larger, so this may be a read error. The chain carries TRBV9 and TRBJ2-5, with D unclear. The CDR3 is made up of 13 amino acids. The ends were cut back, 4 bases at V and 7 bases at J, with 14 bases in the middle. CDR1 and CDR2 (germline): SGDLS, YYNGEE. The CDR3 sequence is CASSPRGTGTQYF. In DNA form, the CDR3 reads TGTGCCAGCAGCCCGAGAGGAACGGGGACCCAGTACTTC.

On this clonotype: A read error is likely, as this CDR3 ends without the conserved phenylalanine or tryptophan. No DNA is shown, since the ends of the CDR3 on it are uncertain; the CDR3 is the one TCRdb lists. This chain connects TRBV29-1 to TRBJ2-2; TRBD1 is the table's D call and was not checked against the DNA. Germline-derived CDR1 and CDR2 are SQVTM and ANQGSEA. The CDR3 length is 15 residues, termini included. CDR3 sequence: CSVAGDRRNTGELVL.

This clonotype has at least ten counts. The DNA of the CDR3 is TGTGCCAGCAGCTTAGGGACAGGGCTTGAAAAACTGTTTTTT. Protein sequence: CASSLGTGLEKLFF. The genes are TRBV13 and TRBJ1-4, with 7 bases fitting TRBD1. Germline lookup yields CDR1 PRHDT and CDR2 FYEKMQ (reference sequence). The V segment lost 0 bases and the J segment 7 bases; nucleotides outside the gene matches: 2. The CDR3 spans 14 residues.

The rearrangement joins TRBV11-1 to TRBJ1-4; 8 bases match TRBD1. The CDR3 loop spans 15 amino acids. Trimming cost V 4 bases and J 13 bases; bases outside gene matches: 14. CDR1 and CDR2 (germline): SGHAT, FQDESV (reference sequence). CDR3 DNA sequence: TGTGCCAGCAGCTATGTTCGGCAGGGGGCGCGTGGACTGTTTTTT. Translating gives CASSYVRQGARGLFF.

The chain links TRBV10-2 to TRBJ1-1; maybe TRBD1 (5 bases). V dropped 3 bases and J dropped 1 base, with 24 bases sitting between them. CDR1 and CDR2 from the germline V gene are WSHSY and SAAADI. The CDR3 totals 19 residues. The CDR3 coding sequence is TGCGCCAGCAGTGATATTCTCTGGGGACGGGAGGGACCGAACACTGAAGCTTTCTTT. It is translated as CASSDILWGREGPNTEAFF.

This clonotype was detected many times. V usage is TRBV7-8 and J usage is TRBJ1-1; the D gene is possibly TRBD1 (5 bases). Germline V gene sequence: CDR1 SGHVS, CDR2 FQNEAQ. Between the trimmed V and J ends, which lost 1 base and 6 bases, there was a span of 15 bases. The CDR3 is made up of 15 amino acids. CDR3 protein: CASSLDEAGLSEAFF. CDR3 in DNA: TGTGCCAGCAGCTTAGATGAAGCGGGGCTGTCTGAAGCTTTCTTT.

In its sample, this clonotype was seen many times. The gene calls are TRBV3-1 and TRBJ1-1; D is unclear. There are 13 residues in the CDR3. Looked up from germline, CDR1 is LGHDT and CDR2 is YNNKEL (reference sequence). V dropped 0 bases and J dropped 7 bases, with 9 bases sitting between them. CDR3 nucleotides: TGTGCCAGCAGCCAAGATCTTCACAGTGAAGCTTTCTTT. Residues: CASSQDLHSEAFF.

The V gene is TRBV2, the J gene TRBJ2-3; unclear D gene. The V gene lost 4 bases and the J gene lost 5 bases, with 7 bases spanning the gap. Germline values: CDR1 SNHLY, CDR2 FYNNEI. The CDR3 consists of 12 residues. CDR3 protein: CASSGWQDTQYF. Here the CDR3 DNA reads TGTGCCAGCAGTGGTTGGCAAGATACGCAGTATTTT.

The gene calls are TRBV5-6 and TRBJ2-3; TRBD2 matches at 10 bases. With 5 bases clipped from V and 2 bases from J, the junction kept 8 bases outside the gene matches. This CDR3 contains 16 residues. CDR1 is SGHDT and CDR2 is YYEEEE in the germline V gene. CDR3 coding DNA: TGTGCCAGCAGTATGGTTAGCGGGGGGTACACAGATACGCAGTATTTT. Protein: CASSMVSGGYTDTQYF.

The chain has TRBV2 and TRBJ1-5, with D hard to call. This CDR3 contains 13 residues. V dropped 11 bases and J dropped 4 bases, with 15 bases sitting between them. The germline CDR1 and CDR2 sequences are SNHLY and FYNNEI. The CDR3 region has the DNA TGTGCCTGGAGTCGGGATCGGAATCAGCCCCAGCATTTT. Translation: CAWSRDRNQPQHF. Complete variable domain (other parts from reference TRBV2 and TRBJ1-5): EPEVTQTPSHQVTQMGQEVILRCVPISNHLYFYWYRQILGQKVEFLVSFYNNEISEKSEIFDDQFSVERPDGSNFTLKIRSTKLEDSAMYFCAWSRDRNQPQHFGDGTRLSIL.

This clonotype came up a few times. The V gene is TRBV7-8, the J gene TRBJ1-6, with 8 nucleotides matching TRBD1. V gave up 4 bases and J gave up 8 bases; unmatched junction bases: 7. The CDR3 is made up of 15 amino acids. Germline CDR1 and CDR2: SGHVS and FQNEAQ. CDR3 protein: CASSSRTGRDSPLHF. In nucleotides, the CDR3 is TGTGCCAGCAGCTCCCGGACAGGGCGGGATTCACCCCTCCACTTT.

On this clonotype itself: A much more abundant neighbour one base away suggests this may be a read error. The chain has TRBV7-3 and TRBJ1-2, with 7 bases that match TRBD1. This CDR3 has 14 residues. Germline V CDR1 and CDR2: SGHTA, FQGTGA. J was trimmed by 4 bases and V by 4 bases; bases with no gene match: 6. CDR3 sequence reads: CASSSFDRVYGYTF. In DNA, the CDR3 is TGTGCCAGCAGCTCCTTCGACAGGGTCTATGGCTACACCTTC.

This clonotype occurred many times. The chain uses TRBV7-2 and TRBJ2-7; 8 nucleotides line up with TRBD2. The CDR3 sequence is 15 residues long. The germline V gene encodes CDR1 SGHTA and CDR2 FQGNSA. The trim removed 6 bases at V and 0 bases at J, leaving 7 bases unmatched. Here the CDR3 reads CASSYASGHSYEQYF. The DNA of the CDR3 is TGTGCCAGCAGTTATGCTAGCGGGCACTCCTACGAGCAGTACTTC.

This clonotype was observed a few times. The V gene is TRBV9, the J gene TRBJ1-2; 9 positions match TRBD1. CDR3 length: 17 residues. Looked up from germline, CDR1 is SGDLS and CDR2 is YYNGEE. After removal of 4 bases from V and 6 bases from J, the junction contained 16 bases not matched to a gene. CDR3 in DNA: TGTGCCAGCAGCCAAGAACCGGGACAGGGAATCCGTCATGGCTACACCTTC. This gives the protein CASSQEPGQGIRHGYTF.

Written as DNA, the CDR3 is TGCAGTGCCCCTTCGACAGGGCTGCCGGGGGAGCAGTACTTC. Protein: CSAPSTGLPGEQYF. The chain links TRBV20-1 to TRBJ2-7, with 7 bases fitting TRBD1. From germline, CDR1 is DFQATT and CDR2 SNEGSKA (reference sequence). The CDR3 extends over 14 amino acids. The trim removed 6 bases at V and 7 bases at J, leaving 15 bases unmatched.

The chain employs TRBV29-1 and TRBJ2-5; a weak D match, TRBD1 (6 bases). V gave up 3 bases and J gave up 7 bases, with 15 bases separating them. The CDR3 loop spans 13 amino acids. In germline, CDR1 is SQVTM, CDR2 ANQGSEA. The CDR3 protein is CSVESLGARTQYF. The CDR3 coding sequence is TGCAGCGTTGAGTCGCTGGGGGCTAGGACCCAGTACTTC.